A selection of T cell receptor beta chains follows, all from one sample in a study of T cells in Graves' hyperthyroidism and ophthalmopathy. TCRdb ran MiXCR on the multiplex PCR reads and lists one entry per CDR3 protein. In the table there are 600,000 or so distinct CDR3 sequences, 14% of which are singletons. Material: blood. Receptors originate from a woman in her 50s with Graves' ophthalmopathy. Both conserved end residues are part of each CDR3. The D gene is left open where the match is weak. Rows may omit the clone size; those that give it use once, few, many or a size class.

j_call,clone_size,d_call,v_call,cdr3_nt,cdr3_aa
TRBJ2-1,-,TRBD2,TRBV7-4,TGTGCCAGCAGCCCCGGGGGGACCGCTTGGTTCTTC,CASSPGGTAWFF
TRBJ2-5,-,TRBD2,TRBV5-1,TGCGCCAGCAAGACGGGGGGGGAGACCCAGTACTTC,CASKTGGETQYF
TRBJ2-1,few,TRBD2,TRBV3-1,TGTGCCAGCAGCCACGGGACTAGCGGGAGGATCCACAATGAGCAGTTCTTC,CASSHGTSGRIHNEQFF
TRBJ2-3,many,-,TRBV7-3,TGTGCCAGCAGCCTACCCAGGGGCGGTACAGATACGCAGTATTTT,CASSLPRGGTDTQYF
TRBJ2-1,many,-,TRBV28,TGTGCCAGCAGTTTAACCGCAACGAGCTCCTACAATGAGCAGTTCTTC,CASSLTATSSYNEQFF
TRBJ2-2,-,-,TRBV13,TGTGCCAGTCGACAGAAGATGTCTTCCACCGGGGAGCTGTTTTTT,CASRQKMSSTGELFF
TRBJ2-7,many,-,TRBV20-1,TGCAGTGCTCTAGGGACGCTAGCCCCACCATACGAGCAGTACTTC,CSALGTLAPPYEQYF
TRBJ1-3,-,-,TRBV4-1,TGCGCCAGCAGCCAAGAGAAGGGGACTGGAAACACCATATATTTT,CASSQEKGTGNTIYF
TRBJ2-3,many,-,TRBV28,TGTGCCACCGTTACAGGCCCTCCCACAGATACGCAGTATTTT,CATVTGPPTDTQYF
TRBJ1-4,-,TRBD1,TRBV7-3,TGTGCCGGCAGGCCACGGGACAGGGGGCTATCTAATGAAAAACTGTTTTTT,CAGRPRDRGLSNEKLFF
TRBJ2-1,-,-,TRBV14,TGTGCCAGCAGCCAAGATCAAGGCAATGTTTACCTCTGGGACAATGAGCAGTTCTTC,CASSQDQGNVYLWDNEQFF
TRBJ1-6,-,-,TRBV5-4,TGTGCCAGCAGCTTGGACAGCTCCTATAATTCACCCCTCCACTTT,CASSLDSSYNSPLHF